One sample yielded the 29 T cell receptor beta chains listed below, sequenced in a study of T cell repertoires in cytomegalovirus infection. These receptors are not linked to any known antigen. TCRdb recomputed calls from the reads with MiXCR, one row per CDR3 protein. This repertoire shows about 900,000 distinct CDR3 sequences, approximately 31% found once; its top ten account for about an eighth. Sequencing was performed on cultured CD8+ T cells from PBMCs, taken from culture after CMV antigen stimulation. These receptors all come from a human donor in good health (CMV status not recorded). Some clones in this sample may be carry-over from other donors' samples.

With respect to this clonotype: Possible read error: a much larger clone is one base away. The rearrangement joins TRBV6-8 to TRBJ1-1, with 7 bases lining up with TRBD1. The V gene's germline CDR1 is MNHGY and CDR2 SAAAGT. Trimming at V came to 7 bases and at J to 5 bases, leaving 10 bases not matched to a gene. The CDR3 length is 14 residues. CDR3 amino acids: CASTLRQGRTEAFF. In nucleotides, the CDR3 is TGTGCCAGCACTCTCAGACAGGGTAGGACTGAAGCTTTCTTT.

This clonotype was detected a few times. The chain combines TRBV5-4 with TRBJ2-1, with TRBD2 matching over 7 bases. Germline CDR1 reads SGHNT; CDR2 reads YYREEE (reference sequence). This CDR3 spans 12 amino acids. V gave up 3 bases and J gave up 9 bases; unmatched junction bases: 3. CDR3 nucleotide sequence: TGTGCCAGCAGCTGGGGGGAGGGTGAGCAGTTCTTC. This sequence encodes CASSWGEGEQFF.

The rearrangement joins TRBV7-8 to TRBJ1-2, with D possibly being TRBD1 (5 bases). CDR3 length: 14 residues. The germline CDR1 and CDR2 sequences are SGHVS and FQNEAQ. Trimming removed 5 bases from V and 7 bases from J, with 17 bases in between. The CDR3 reads CASSMDKVPCGYTF. The CDR3 nucleotides are TGTGCCAGCAGCATGGACAAGGTACCCTGTGGCTACACCTTC. The entire variable domain, with the rest obtained from reference TRBV7-8 and TRBJ1-2, is as follows: GAGVSQSPRYKVAKRGQDVALRCDPISGHVSLFWYQQALGQGPEFLTYFQNEAQLDKSGLPSDRFFAERPEGSVSTLKIQRTQQEDSAVYLCASSMDKVPCGYTFGSGTRLTVV.

This clonotype occurred a few times. The chain joins TRBV27 to TRBJ2-2; D is uncertain. Germline lookup yields CDR1 MNHEY and CDR2 SMNVEV (reference sequence). The V gene lost 1 base and the J gene lost 8 bases, with 23 bases spanning the gap. The CDR3 runs to 18 residues. The CDR3 DNA is TGTGCCAGCAGTTTATGGCCCAAGGCTAGGTTGGATCATGGGGAGCTGTTTTTT. Translation: CASSLWPKARLDHGELFF.

This clonotype has a handful of counts. The rearrangement joins TRBV6-2 or TRBV6-3 to TRBJ2-1, with 8 bases that match TRBD2. J lost 6 bases, V lost 7 bases, and 5 bases had no gene match. Germline-derived CDR1 and CDR2 are MNHEY and SVGEGT. The CDR3 has 13 residues. CDR3 amino acids: CASTGRGANEQFF. CDR3 sequence (DNA): TGTGCCAGCACCGGGCGGGGGGCCAATGAGCAGTTCTTC.

There are a few counts of this clonotype. The chain is built from TRBV7-9 and TRBJ2-5; D remains unclear. Germline V CDR1 and CDR2: SEHNR, FQNEAQ (reference sequence). This CDR3 has 14 amino acids. The V gene lost 5 bases and the J gene lost 1 base, with 11 bases spanning the gap. Written as DNA, the CDR3 is TGTGCCAGCAGCAACGATCGATCCCAAGAGACCCAGTACTTC. This encodes CASSNDRSQETQYF.

The rearrangement links TRBV29-1 to TRBJ1-1; TRBD1 matches 8 bases. CDR1 and CDR2 (germline): SQVTM, ANQGSEA. The J segment lost 0 bases and the V segment lost 7 bases, leaving 1 base of the junction unmatched. The CDR3 length is 12 residues. DNA of the CDR3: TGCAGCGACAGGGGGATGAACACTGAAGCTTTCTTT. It translates to CSDRGMNTEAFF.

This clonotype was seen repeatedly, ten times or more. CDR3 residues: CASSLFAGGTNEQFF. The CDR3 DNA reads TGTGCCAGCAGCTTATTTGCGGGGGGCACCAATGAGCAGTTCTTC. The chain couples TRBV7-2 to TRBJ2-1; 8 bases map to TRBD2. Germline loops: CDR1 SGHTA, CDR2 FQGNSA. V was pared by 2 bases and J by 6 bases, with 6 bases of the junction left unmatched. This CDR3 region has 15 residues.

This clonotype was counted between two and nine times. V gene TRBV6-5 combines with J gene TRBJ1-4; no clear D. CDR1 and CDR2 (germline): MNHEY, SVGAGI. Trimming removed 8 bases from V and 8 bases from J, with 9 bases in between. This CDR3 has 11 amino acids. The CDR3 spells CASRDYEKLFF. CDR3 nucleotide sequence: TGTGCCAGCCGCGACTACGAAAAACTGTTTTTT.

This clonotype showed up many times. In nucleotides, the CDR3 is TGTGCCAGCAGCTTAGAGGGGACTGGGGCCAACGTCCTGACTTTC. It yields the protein CASSLEGTGANVLTF. The rearrangement joins TRBV7-6 to TRBJ2-6; TRBD1 might be the D (5 bases). V lost 1 base and J 2 bases, leaving 6 bases between the germline ends. This CDR3 comprises 15 residues. Germline V gene sequence: CDR1 SGHVS, CDR2 FNYEAQ.

At least ten counts were recorded for this clonotype. J is TRBJ1-1 and V is TRBV7-9, with D hard to call. Germline loops: CDR1 SEHNR, CDR2 FQNEAQ (reference sequence). V lost 5 bases, J lost 10 bases, and 14 bases lay in between. The CDR3 loop spans 12 amino acids. The CDR3 DNA reads TGTGCCAGCAGCGTACCGACGGAAAGAGCTTTCTTT. It is translated as CASSVPTERAFF. Full variable domain (missing parts from reference TRBV7-9 and TRBJ1-1): DTGVSQNPRHKITKRGQNVTFRCDPISEHNRLYWYRQTLGQGPEFLTYFQNEAQLEKSRLLSDRFSAERPKGSFSTLEIQRTEQGDSAMYLCASSVPTERAFFGQGTRLTVV.

This clonotype appeared a few times. This chain links TRBV7-6 with TRBJ2-4; D is unclear. Germline V gives CDR1 SGHVS, CDR2 FNYEAQ. There are 14 residues in the CDR3. The CDR3 bases are TGTGCTAGCCGACCTCGAAGGTTCAAAAACATTCAGTACTTC. Its translation: CASRPRRFKNIQYF.

This clonotype showed up many times. CDR3 amino acids: CASSSGPEETQYF. CDR3 coding DNA: TGTGCCAGCAGTTCAGGGCCCGAAGAGACCCAGTACTTC. The chain uses TRBV2 and TRBJ2-5; the D gene is possibly TRBD1 (5 bases). The CDR3 extends over 13 amino acids. Germline V CDR1 and CDR2: SNHLY, FYNNEI. With 5 bases removed from V and 3 bases from J, the gap between germline ends came to 10 bases.

This clonotype occurred many times. The chain joins TRBV7-2 to TRBJ2-7; either TRBD1 or TRBD2 may supply D (5 bases each). CDR3 length equals 12 residues. Germline-derived CDR1 and CDR2 are SGHTA and FQGNSA. The CDR3 loop reads CASNIRDPVSFV. The CDR3 DNA follows: TGTGCCAGCAACATCCGGGACCCGGTTTCCTTCGTC.

The CDR3 sequence: CAISEGLAGGHRTDTQYF. The CDR3, as DNA: TGTGCCATCAGTGAAGGACTAGCGGGGGGGCATAGGACAGATACGCAGTATTTT. This sequence joins TRBV10-3 and TRBJ2-3; 15 bases are a match to TRBD2. The CDR3 has 18 residues. V shed 3 bases and J 3 bases; nucleotides not matched to a gene: 7. Germline V gives CDR1 ENHRY, CDR2 SYGVKD.

A note on this clonotype: At one boundary the junction diverges from the germline segment, which might be a read error. The chain links TRBV6-1 to TRBJ1-1; 9 bases line up with TRBD1. CDR1 is MNHNS, CDR2 SASEGT, per germline. This CDR3 has 23 amino acids. CDR3 nucleotide sequence: TGTGCCAACAGTCCCCTATTACCCGGACAGGGGCCAAGTTATTTTGGCATGAACACTGAAGCTTTCTTT. Translating gives CANSPLLPGQGPSYFGMNTEAFF.

The chain links TRBV5-6 to TRBJ1-5; no definite D call. V shed 5 bases and J shed 6 bases, with 15 bases lying between them. Germline CDR1 and CDR2: SGHDT and YYEEEE. The CDR3 is made up of 14 amino acids. CDR3 in DNA: TGTGCCAGCAGTTCGCTCTGGGGAGGTCAGCCCCAGCATTTT. Translating it yields CASSSLWGGQPQHF.

The chain carries TRBV5-4 and TRBJ2-1; D gene ambiguous. CDR1 and CDR2 from the germline V gene are SGHNT and YYREEE (reference sequence). The CDR3 has 12 residues. The V and J ends lost 10 bases and 0 bases respectively, with 8 bases between them. CDR3 DNA sequence: TGTGCCTGGAGCAGCTCCTACAATGAGCAGTTCTTC. The encoded protein is CAWSSSYNEQFF. Variable domain in full (rest from reference TRBV5-4 and TRBJ2-1): ETGVTQSPTHLIKTRGQQVTLRCSSQSGHNTVSWYQQALGQGPQFIFQYYREEENGRGNFPPRFSGLQFPNYSSELNVNALELDDSALYLCAWSSSYNEQFFGPGTRLTVL.

This clonotype was detected many times. The chain joins TRBV7-9 to TRBJ2-7; possibly TRBD1 or TRBD2 for D (5 bases each). V lost 3 bases and J 0 bases, leaving 15 bases between the germline ends. CDR3 length: 16 amino acids. Germline CDR1 and CDR2: SEHNR and FQNEAQ (reference sequence). The chain's CDR3 is CASSLSPVGGSYEQYF. CDR3 DNA: TGTGCCAGCAGCTTGTCCCCGGTTGGGGGCTCCTACGAGCAGTACTTC. Filled out from reference TRBV7-9 and TRBJ2-7, the complete variable domain reads DTGVSQNPRHKITKRGQNVTFRCDPISEHNRLYWYRQTLGQGPEFLTYFQNEAQLEKSRLLSDRFSAERPKGSFSTLEIQRTEQGDSAMYLCASSLSPVGGSYEQYFGPGTRLTVT.

This chain links TRBV12-3 or TRBV12-4 with TRBJ2-7, with D perhaps TRBD1 (8 bases). Trimming pared 4 bases from V and 4 bases from J, leaving 17 bases between. CDR3 length equals 15 residues. The CDR3 DNA reads as TGTGCCAGCAGTTCGGGGGGACAGGTCAGTTACGAGCAGTACGTC. Encoded protein: CASSSGGQVSYEQYV.

V and J are TRBV7-9 and TRBJ1-2, with unresolved D. The V gene lost 1 base and the J gene lost 4 bases, with 7 bases spanning the gap. There are 13 residues in the CDR3. Germline lookup yields CDR1 SEHNR and CDR2 FQNEAQ (reference sequence). Here the CDR3 reads CASSLEVSYGYTF. The DNA of the CDR3 is TGTGCCAGCAGCTTAGAAGTTAGCTATGGCTACACCTTC.

The CDR3 sequence is CASSLAAYSPTDTQYF. CDR3 nucleotides: TGTGCCAGCAGCTTAGCCGCGTATTCCCCCACAGATACGCAGTATTTT. V usage is TRBV7-6 and J usage is TRBJ2-3; D remains ambiguous. This CDR3 spans 16 amino acids. CDR1 SGHVS and CDR2 FNYEAQ come from the germline V gene. The germline V and J ends were trimmed by 0 bases and 2 bases, with 12 bases remaining between them.

This chain's CDR3 is CASSLWGDYQETQYF. CDR3 nucleotides: TGTGCCAGCAGCTTATGGGGTGATTACCAAGAGACCCAGTACTTC. The J gene is TRBJ2-5, the V gene TRBV7-4; D unclear. The length of the CDR3 is 15 residues. Germline assignment: CDR1 SGHVT and CDR2 SQSDAQ. With 2 bases removed from V and 0 bases from J, the gap between germline ends came to 10 bases.

V usage is TRBV4-2 and J usage is TRBJ1-1; D might be TRBD1 (5 bases). Germline V lookup: CDR1 LGHNA, CDR2 YNFKEQ. The CDR3 length is 15 residues. The ends were cut back, 3 bases at V and 2 bases at J, with 13 bases in the middle. This CDR3 reads CASSQDEGLNTEAFF. The CDR3, as DNA: TGTGCCAGCAGCCAGGATGAGGGGCTCAACACTGAAGCTTTCTTT.

This chain joins TRBV19 and TRBJ2-1, with 10 bases identical to TRBD1. There are 15 residues in the CDR3. Germline CDR1 and CDR2: LNHDA and SQIVND (reference sequence). V was clipped by 1 base and J by 6 bases; unmatched bases: 3. The CDR3 coding sequence is TGTGCCAGTAGTATAGGACAGGGGGCTATCAATGAGCAGTTCTTC. This translates into CASSIGQGAINEQFF.

The rearrangement uses TRBV12-3 or TRBV12-4 and TRBJ2-3; D is perhaps TRBD1 (7 bases). Deletions cut 7 bases from V and 1 base from J, with 18 bases between. The CDR3 covers 16 residues. CDR3 coding DNA: TGTGCCAGCACTTCGGGGCGGGACAGTGGCACAGATACGCAGTATTTT. Protein product: CASTSGRDSGTDTQYF.

This clonotype appeared a few times. The rearrangement links TRBV27 to TRBJ1-1; tentative D call: TRBD1 (5 bases). From germline, CDR1 is MNHEY and CDR2 SMNVEV (reference sequence). The CDR3 length is 15 residues. The V and J ends lost 2 bases and 5 bases respectively, with 15 bases between them. The CDR3, as DNA: TGTGCCAGCAGTTTAACCCCAGGGTGGTGGACTGAAGCTTTCTTT. Translation: CASSLTPGWWTEAFF.

The V gene is TRBV28, the J gene TRBJ1-1, with D possibly matching TRBD1 (5 bases). Trimming took 5 bases from V and 3 from J, leaving 13 bases between them. The CDR3 totals 14 residues. Germline values: CDR1 MDHEN, CDR2 SYDVKM. The CDR3 bases are TGTGCCAGCAGTCTTACGCAGGGTTACACTGAAGCTTTCTTT. It translates to CASSLTQGYTEAFF. Using reference TRBV28 and TRBJ1-1 for the parts outside the CDR3, the full variable domain is DVKVTQSSRYLVKRTGEKVFLECVQDMDHENMFWYRQDPGLGLRLIYFSYDVKMKEKGDIPEGYSVSREKKERFSLILESASTNQTSMYLCASSLTQGYTEAFFGQGTRLTVV.

This clonotype showed up just a few times. CDR3 DNA sequence: TGTGCCAGCAGCCCTGAGGTGTCGTCACCTAATTCACCCCTCCACTTT. This sequence encodes CASSPEVSSPNSPLHF. V and J are TRBV6-5 and TRBJ1-6, with no clear D. CDR1 MNHEY and CDR2 SVGAGI come from the germline V gene. The length of the CDR3 is 16 residues. V lost 6 bases to trimming and J lost 6 bases, with 18 bases between them.